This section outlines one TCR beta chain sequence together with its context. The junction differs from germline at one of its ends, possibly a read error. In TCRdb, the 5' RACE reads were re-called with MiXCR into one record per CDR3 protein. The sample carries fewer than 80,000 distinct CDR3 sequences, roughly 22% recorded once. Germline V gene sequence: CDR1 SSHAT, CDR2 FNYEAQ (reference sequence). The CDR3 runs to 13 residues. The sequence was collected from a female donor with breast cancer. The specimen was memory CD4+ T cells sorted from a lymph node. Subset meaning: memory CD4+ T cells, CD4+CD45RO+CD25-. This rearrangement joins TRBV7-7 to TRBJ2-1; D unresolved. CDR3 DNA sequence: TGTGCTAGCAGCCCCGGGTTCTTCAATGAGCAGTTCTTC. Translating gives CASSPGFFNEQFF.